The sequence of this T cell receptor (beta chain) was determined in a study of blood T cells in healthy people across ages. This clonotype was detected a few times. The target antigen is unknown. Findings and caveats of the study: Naive CD4+ cell counts and diversity both ran higher in long-lived than in aged donors.

V was pared by 5 bases and J by 3 bases, with 13 bases between. This CDR3 has 14 amino acids. The total RNA that was extracted per sample amounted to at least 5.5 micrograms. The authors ran a second PCR of 7 to 11 cycles using a sample-barcoded 5' primer and a J-beta primer mix. Each single sample gave us at least 2.5 million CDR3-containing paired-end reads. TCRdb reprocessed the 5' RACE reads via MiXCR and lists one record per CDR3 protein. This sample yields about 1.1 million distinct CDR3 sequences, of which more than 30% are seen a single time; around 12% belongs to the top ten. The receptor comes from a man aged 18-30 years in good health. Sequenced sample: blood. The rearrangement joins TRBV12-3 or TRBV12-4 to TRBJ1-2; D is unresolved. The CDR3 loop reads CASSGSGRHYGYTF. The CDR3 nucleotides are TGTGCCAGCAGTGGGTCGGGCAGGCACTATGGCTACACCTTC.